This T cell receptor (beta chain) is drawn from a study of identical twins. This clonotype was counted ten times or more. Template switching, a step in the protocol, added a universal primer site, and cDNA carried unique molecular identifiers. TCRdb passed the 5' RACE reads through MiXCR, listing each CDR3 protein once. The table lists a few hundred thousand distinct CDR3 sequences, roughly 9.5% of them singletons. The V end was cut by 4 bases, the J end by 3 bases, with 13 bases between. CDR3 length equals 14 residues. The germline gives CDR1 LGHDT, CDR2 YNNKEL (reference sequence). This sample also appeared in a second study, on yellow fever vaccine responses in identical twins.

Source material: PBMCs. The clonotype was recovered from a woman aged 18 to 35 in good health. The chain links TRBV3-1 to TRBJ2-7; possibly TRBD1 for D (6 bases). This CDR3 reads CASSPQGIGYEQYF. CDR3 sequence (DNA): TGTGCCAGCAGCCCTCAGGGGATTGGCTACGAGCAGTACTTC.